A selection of T cell receptor beta chains follows, all from one sample in a study of Ad26.COV2.S vaccination and SARS-CoV-2 variants. Using immunoSEQ multiplex PCR, the repertoire was profiled, and TCRdb retains in-frame clones only, with some absent. Of around 250,000 clones listed, about 83% are singletons. The material sequenced was peripheral blood, taken in a trial of Ad26.COV2.S vaccine versus placebo. These receptors were obtained from a person aged 18 to 65 who received the Ad26.COV2.S COVID-19 vaccine or a placebo. CDR3s include the opening cysteine and the closing phenylalanine or tryptophan. Fields, in order: V gene, J gene, D gene, CDR3 DNA, CDR3 protein. D genes are given only for firm matches.

TRBV5-8	TRBJ2-3	.	TGTGCCAGCAGCCTCCAACAGGGTGATACGCAGTATTTT	CASSLQQGDTQYF
TRBV6-5	TRBJ2-3	.	TGTGCCAGCAGTAGTATGACTAATGAAAATACGCAGTATTTT	CASSSMTNENTQYF
TRBV11-2	TRBJ2-1	.	TGTGCCAGCAGCTTAGAGGGGCGTGAGCAGTTCTTC	CASSLEGREQFF
TRBV7-9	TRBJ2-1	TRBD2	TGTGCCAGCAGAACACTAGCGACCGGATCCTACAATGAGCAGTTCTTC	CASRTLATGSYNEQFF
TRBV6-5	TRBJ1-1	.	TGTGCCAGCCTCACCCTTAAGGGGGAGAACACTGAAGCTTTCTTT	CASLTLKGENTEAFF
TRBV7-7	TRBJ2-5	.	TGTGCTAGCAGCTTAGGAGGGAAGGAGACCCAGTACTTC	CASSLGGKETQYF
TRBV4-2	TRBJ1-2	TRBD1	TGTGCCAGCAGCCTATGGCGGGGACAGAATAATGGCTACACCTTC	CASSLWRGQNNGYTF
TRBV6-5	TRBJ2-1	.	TGTGCCAGCAGATCAGGAGGTCCGGGCGGACATGAGCAGTTCTTC	CASRSGGPGGHEQFF
TRBV7-9	TRBJ2-1	.	TGTGCCAGCACCAAAACCCGGACTACCCAATACAATGAGCAGTTCTTC	CASTKTRTTQYNEQFF
TRBV7-2	TRBJ2-3	.	TGTGCCAGCAGCCTCGGTGCTGCGCAGTATTTT	CASSLGAAQYF
TRBV3-1/TRBV3-2	TRBJ1-1	TRBD1	TGTGCCAGCAGCACCGGACAGGTGAACACTGAAGCTTTCTTT	CASSTGQVNTEAFF
TRBV7-9	TRBJ2-2	TRBD2	TGTGCCAGCAGCTTGGCCTCTTCTAGCGGGGGGCTAACCGGGGAGCTGTTTTTT	CASSLASSSGGLTGELFF